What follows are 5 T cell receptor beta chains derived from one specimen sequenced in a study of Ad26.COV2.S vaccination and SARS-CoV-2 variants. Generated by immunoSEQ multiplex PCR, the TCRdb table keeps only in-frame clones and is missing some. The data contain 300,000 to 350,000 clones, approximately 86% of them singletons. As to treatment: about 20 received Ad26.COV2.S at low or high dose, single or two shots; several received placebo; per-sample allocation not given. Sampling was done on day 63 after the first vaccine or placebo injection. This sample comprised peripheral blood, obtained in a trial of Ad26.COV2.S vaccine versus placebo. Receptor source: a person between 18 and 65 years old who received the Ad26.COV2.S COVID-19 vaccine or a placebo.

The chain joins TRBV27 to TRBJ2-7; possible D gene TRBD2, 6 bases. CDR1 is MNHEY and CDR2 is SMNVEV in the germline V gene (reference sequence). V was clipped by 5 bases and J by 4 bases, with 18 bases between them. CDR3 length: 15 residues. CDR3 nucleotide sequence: TGTGCCAGCAGTCCCAGCCGAGGGACTTCTTACGAGCAGTACTTC. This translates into CASSPSRGTSYEQYF.

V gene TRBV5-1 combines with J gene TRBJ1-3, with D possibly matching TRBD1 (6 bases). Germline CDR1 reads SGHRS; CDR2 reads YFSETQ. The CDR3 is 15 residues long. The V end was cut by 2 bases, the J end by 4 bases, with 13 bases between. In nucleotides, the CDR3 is TGCGCCAGCAGCTTAGACAGGCCGGACGGAAACACCATATATTTT. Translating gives CASSLDRPDGNTIYF.

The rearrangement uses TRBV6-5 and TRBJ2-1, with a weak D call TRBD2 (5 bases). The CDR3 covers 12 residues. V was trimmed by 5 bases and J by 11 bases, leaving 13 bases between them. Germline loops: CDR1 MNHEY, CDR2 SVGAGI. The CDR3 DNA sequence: TGTGCCAGCAGTCCCGGTCGGGAAAAGCAGTTCTTC. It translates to CASSPGREKQFF.

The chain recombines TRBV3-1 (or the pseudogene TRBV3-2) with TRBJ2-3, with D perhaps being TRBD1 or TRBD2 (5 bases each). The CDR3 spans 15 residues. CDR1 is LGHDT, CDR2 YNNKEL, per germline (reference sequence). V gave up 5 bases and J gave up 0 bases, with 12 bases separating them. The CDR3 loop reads CASSGTAFSTDTQYF. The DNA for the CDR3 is TGTGCCAGCAGCGGGACCGCCTTCAGCACAGATACGCAGTATTTT.

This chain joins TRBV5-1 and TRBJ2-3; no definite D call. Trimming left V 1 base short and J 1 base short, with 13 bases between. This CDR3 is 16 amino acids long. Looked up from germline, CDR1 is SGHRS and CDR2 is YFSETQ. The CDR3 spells CASSLQVMGGTDTQYF. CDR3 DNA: TGCGCCAGCAGCTTGCAGGTAATGGGCGGCACAGATACGCAGTATTTT.